These 29 T cell receptor beta chains originate from one sample sequenced in a study of tumor and adjacent non-tumor tissue in lung cancer. This sample's RNA came from whole unsorted tissue. TCRbeta libraries were built with three rounds of nested PCR, modified from ARM-PCR. TCRdb reprocessed the multiplex PCR reads via MiXCR and lists one record per CDR3 protein. The sample includes 200,000 to 250,000 distinct CDR3 sequences, about 76% of them seen just once. Sequencing was done on a sample of lung tumor tissue. Source of these receptors: a man aged 60 to 69 with non-small cell lung cancer.

The table lists this clonotype with many counts. This rearrangement joins TRBV28 to TRBJ1-6; possible D gene TRBD1, 5 bases. Trimming took 2 bases from V and 8 from J, leaving 10 bases between them. This CDR3 comprises 14 residues. Germline loops: CDR1 MDHEN, CDR2 SYDVKM. The CDR3 coding sequence is TGTGCCAGCAGTTTAGCAGGGAACCATTCACCCCTCCACTTT. This codes for CASSLAGNHSPLHF.

For this clonotype: Since no conserved phenylalanine or tryptophan closes the CDR3, a read error is the likely cause. This chain uses TRBV11-2 with TRBJ2-3; D may match TRBD1 or TRBD2 (5 bases each). Germline-derived CDR1 and CDR2 are SGHAT and FQNNGV. CDR3 length equals 15 residues. The V end lost 5 bases, the J end lost 6 bases, and 18 bases lay between the germline ends. The CDR3 nucleotides are TGTGCCAGCAGCCCCCGACCCGGGGCGAGGGATACGCAGTATCTT. Amino acids: CASSPRPGARDTQYL.

This chain uses TRBV15 with TRBJ1-2; a possible D gene is TRBD1 (5 bases). V was cut by 3 bases and J by 7 bases, with 12 bases left in between. Germline loops: CDR1 LNHNV, CDR2 YYDKDF (reference sequence). The CDR3 totals 13 residues. CDR3 sequence: CATSRSGLSGYTF. The CDR3 nucleotides are TGTGCCACCAGCAGGTCAGGGTTGAGTGGCTACACCTTC.

The V and J genes are TRBV28 and TRBJ2-1; 11 bases fit TRBD2. Germline V gives CDR1 MDHEN, CDR2 SYDVKM. The CDR3 extends over 15 amino acids. V gave up 7 bases and J gave up 8 bases; unmatched junction bases: 10. The DNA of the CDR3 is TGTGCCAGCAATACTTTAGCGGGAGGGGTCTATGAGCAGTTCTTC. It encodes CASNTLAGGVYEQFF.

A note on this clonotype: An end of the junction does not agree with germline; a read error may underlie this. The rearrangement uses TRBV11-2 and TRBJ2-3, with D possibly being TRBD2 (7 bases). Germline loops: CDR1 SGHAT, CDR2 FQNNGV. This CDR3 is 15 amino acids long. The CDR3 loop reads CTSSLTGGLTDTQYF. The CDR3 DNA reads as TGTACCAGCAGCTTAACCGGGGGGCTGACGGATACGCAGTATTTT.

V gene TRBV7-9 combines with J gene TRBJ1-6, with D tentatively TRBD1 (6 bases). Per germline, CDR1 SEHNR and CDR2 FQNEAQ (reference sequence). The CDR3 extends over 16 amino acids. V was clipped by 0 bases and J by 7 bases, with 13 bases between them. The CDR3 region is CASSLAYRANNSPLHF. CDR3 DNA: TGTGCCAGCAGCTTAGCGTACAGGGCTAACAATTCACCCCTCCACTTT.

A note on this clonotype: One end of the junction is discordant with germline, which a read error may explain. The rearrangement links TRBV4-3 to TRBJ2-7; TRBD2 is a possible D gene (6 bases). The CDR3 has 14 residues. Germline V gives CDR1 LGHNA, CDR2 YSLEER. The CDR3 DNA sequence: TGCGCCAGCAGGCAAGAGGCGGGGAGCTTGGACCCCTCTTTC. This gives the protein CASRQEAGSLDPSF.

Comment on this clonotype: Relative to the germline gene, one junction end is altered; a read error may explain this. This chain connects TRBV11-1 to TRBJ1-1; unclear D gene. This CDR3 is 12 amino acids long. Germline CDR1 reads SGHAT; CDR2 reads FQDESV (reference sequence). The DNA for the CDR3 is TGCGCCAGCATCCTCGGAGACACTGAAGCTTTCTTT. The encoded protein is CASILGDTEAFF.

This clonotype was recorded only once. This may arise from a read error, as a much more abundant clone is one base away. The chain links TRBV20-1 to TRBJ1-2; D is unresolved. V dropped 1 base and J dropped 9 bases, with 9 bases sitting between them. The CDR3 is 11 amino acids. The germline V gene encodes CDR1 DFQATT and CDR2 SNEGSKA (reference sequence). CDR3 coding DNA: TGCAGTGCTAGAGGACCCGGTTGCTACACCTTC. Encoded protein: CSARGPGCYTF.

A remark on this clonotype: With a much larger clone just one base away, this may be a read error. The chain recombines TRBV6-5 with TRBJ1-2; maybe TRBD1 (5 bases). The CDR3 length is 15 residues. CDR1 and CDR2 (germline): MNHEY, SVGAGI. CDR3 sequence reads: CASNYVGGNTYGYTF. DNA for the CDR3: TGTGCCAGCAATTACGTGGGGGGAAACACCTATGGCTACACCTTC.

This chain joins TRBV2 and TRBJ1-6, with D possibly TRBD1 on 6 matching bases. V was clipped by 8 bases and J by 10 bases, with 21 bases between them. The V gene's germline CDR1 is SNHLY and CDR2 FYNNEI. The CDR3 consists of 15 residues. CDR3 DNA sequence: TGTGCCAGCGGGTGGCAGGGGCATGTTGGCTCACCCCTCCACTTT. Translated, it gives CASGWQGHVGSPLHF.

The rearrangement joins TRBV6-2 or TRBV6-3 to TRBJ2-7, with no clear D. The ends were cut back, 2 bases at V and 0 bases at J, with 14 bases in the middle. The CDR3 length is 16 residues. CDR1 is MNHEY and CDR2 is SVGEGT in the germline V gene. Here the CDR3 DNA reads TGTGCCAGCAGTTACCGCCGGGTTTTGAGCTCCTACGAGCAGTACTTC. Translating it yields CASSYRRVLSSYEQYF.

About this clonotype: Because it lacks the conserved phenylalanine or tryptophan at the end, this CDR3 is likely a read error. The chain joins TRBV11-3 to TRBJ1-6; D ambiguous. Trimming pared 5 bases from V and 9 bases from J, leaving 17 bases between. The germline gives CDR1 SGHNT, CDR2 YENEEA. This CDR3 is 15 amino acids long. The CDR3 DNA sequence: TGTGCCAGCAGCCCAGCTATGGGGATTGGTTCACCCCTCCACTGT. This encodes CASSPAMGIGSPLHC.

The rearrangement links TRBV6-5 to TRBJ2-5; maybe TRBD2 (7 bases). Germline CDR1 is MNHEY and CDR2 is SVGAGI. This CDR3 has 14 residues. Trimming cost V 5 bases and J 12 bases, with 22 bases left between them. CDR3 nucleotides: TGTGCCAGCAGTGATACTGTGACCGCGGGGGCCAAGTACTTC. Translating it yields CASSDTVTAGAKYF.

Details on this clonotype: An end of the junction does not agree with germline; a read error may underlie this. V is TRBV4-2 and J is TRBJ2-1; the D is unclear. Germline V gene lookup returns CDR1 LGHNA and CDR2 YNFKEQ. The CDR3 sequence is 16 residues long. The CDR3 protein is CVSSQSGSMTYNEQFF. CDR3 coding DNA: TGTGTCAGCAGCCAAAGTGGCAGTATGACCTACAATGAGCAATTCTTC.

J is TRBJ2-2 and V is TRBV12-3 or TRBV12-4, with 8 bases matching TRBD1. The CDR3 extends over 14 amino acids. Unmatched junction bases numbered 11, after V lost 6 bases and J lost 11 bases. Written as DNA, the CDR3 is TGTGCCAGCAGCCGCAGGGGGCTTGGCGGTGAGCTGTTTTTT. This sequence encodes CASSRRGLGGELFF.

A remark on this clonotype: Sequence at one end of the junction differs from germline and may be a read error. The chain is built from TRBV6-6 and TRBJ2-7; tentative D call: TRBD1 (5 bases). The CDR3 loop spans 15 amino acids. Per the germline V gene, CDR1 is MNHNY and CDR2 is SVGAGI (reference sequence). CDR3 in DNA: TGTGCCAACAGTTATCAGACAGTTCGGTCCTACGAGCAGTACTTC. Protein product: CANSYQTVRSYEQYF.

As concerns this clonotype: This sequence may be a read error, since a much larger clone differs from it by one base. The rearrangement joins TRBV20-1 to TRBJ2-5; D perhaps matches TRBD1 (5 bases). V lost 8 bases and J lost 1, with 17 bases in between. The V gene's germline CDR1 is DFQATT and CDR2 SNEGSKA (reference sequence). CDR3 length: 14 residues. The CDR3 loop is CSTGAGSFQETQYF. In DNA, the CDR3 is TGCAGTACTGGAGCAGGGTCGTTCCAAGAGACCCAGTACTTC.

This clonotype was detected only a few times. A much larger clone lies one base from this, so it may be a read error. This chain joins TRBV4-1 and TRBJ2-5; D ambiguous. The CDR3 is 16 residues long. Looked up from germline, CDR1 is MGHRA and CDR2 is YSYEKL. CDR3 bases: TGCGCCAACAGCCCACCCATATTGACGTACCAAGAGACCCAGTACTTC. This encodes CANSPPILTYQETQYF.

Concerning this clonotype: A read error may be the cause here, since a much bigger clone is one base away. The rearrangement links TRBV20-1 to TRBJ2-2, with D tentatively TRBD1 or TRBD2 (5 bases each). Germline V gene data show CDR1 as DFQATT and CDR2 as SNEGSKA (reference sequence). The CDR3 is made up of 14 amino acids. Trimming stripped 3 bases from V and 4 bases from J, with 12 bases between. The CDR3 DNA reads TGCAGTGCTAGTACTATCGGGGCCACCGGGGAGCTGTTTTTT. Translation: CSASTIGATGELFF.

There are many counts of this clonotype. This chain uses TRBV6-5 with TRBJ2-3; no definite D call. Germline-derived CDR1 and CDR2 are MNHEY and SVGAGI. The CDR3 has 15 residues. V lost 0 bases to trimming and J lost 2 bases, with 9 bases between them. In DNA, the CDR3 is TGTGCCAGCAGTTACTCGCTTAGACCCACAGATACGCAGTATTTT. Protein sequence: CASSYSLRPTDTQYF.

For this clonotype: The limits of the CDR3 on the DNA are not certain, so only TCRdb's listed CDR3 is given. This CDR3 reads CSVGEGAETRYF. The chain employs TRBV29-1 and TRBJ2-5; no DNA check was done on the table's D call, TRBD2. Germline values: CDR1 SQVTM, CDR2 ANQGSEA. The length of the CDR3 is 12 amino acids, counting both ends.

A few counts support this clonotype. A clone one base away is much larger, so this may be a read error. The chain carries TRBV5-4 and TRBJ2-1, with TRBD2 identical over 14 bases. Unmatched junction bases numbered 4, after V lost 4 bases and J lost 7 bases. Germline V CDR1 and CDR2: SGHNT, YYREEE (reference sequence). This CDR3 comprises 15 residues. CDR3 nucleotide sequence: TGTGCCAGCAGCCGACTAGCGGGGGGGTGGAATGAGCAGTTCTTC. It translates to CASSRLAGGWNEQFF.

Note on this clonotype: An end of the junction differs from the germline gene, which may be a read error. The V call is TRBV6-5, the J call TRBJ1-6, with TRBD1 matching over 7 bases. Germline values: CDR1 MNHEY, CDR2 SVGAGI. The CDR3 is 18 amino acids. CDR3 sequence: CASSYDSIPGQNNSPLRF. CDR3 sequence (DNA): TGTGCCAGCAGTTACGACTCGATACCGGGACAGAATAATTCACCCCTCCGCTTT.

Remarks on this clonotype: One end of the junction is discordant with germline, which a read error may explain. The rearrangement uses TRBV4-2 and TRBJ2-7; 8 bases match TRBD1. The CDR3 has 12 residues. CDR1 and CDR2 from the germline V gene are LGHNA and YNFKEQ. The CDR3 DNA reads as TGTGCCAGCAGCCCGGACAGGGACGAGAAGTACTTC. Its translation: CASSPDRDEKYF.

Concerning this clonotype itself: A much larger clone differs from this one at a single base, so this may be a read error. V is TRBV6-5 and J is TRBJ1-6, with TRBD1 as a possible D gene (5 bases). Germline V gene lookup returns CDR1 MNHEY and CDR2 SVGAGI. The CDR3 covers 15 residues. The CDR3 spells CASSRQISYNSPFHF. As DNA, the CDR3 is TGTGCCAGCAGTCGACAGATCTCCTATAATTCACCCTTCCACTTT.

As regards this clonotype: The junction does not match germline at one end; this may be a read error. V usage is TRBV4-2 and J usage is TRBJ2-7; the match to TRBD2 covers 9 bases. Germline V gene data show CDR1 as LGHNA and CDR2 as YNFKEQ. There are 14 residues in the CDR3. The CDR3 DNA follows: TGTGCCAGCAGTCCAATAGCGGGAGCGGGTGAGCAATACTTC. This gives the protein CASSPIAGAGEQYF.

CDR3 protein: CASSPMGGMGNQPQHF. DNA of the CDR3: TGTGCCAGCAGCCCTATGGGGGGGATGGGCAATCAGCCCCAGCATTTT. This chain connects TRBV12-3 or TRBV12-4 to TRBJ1-5; D may be TRBD1 (5 bases). The V end was cut by 6 bases, the J end by 2 bases, with 17 bases between. The CDR3 runs to 16 residues.

As to this clonotype: Germline and junction disagree at one end, which may indicate a read error. The chain links TRBV11-1 to TRBJ1-4; D is ambiguous. This CDR3 contains 16 residues. Germline CDR1 is SGHAT and CDR2 is FQDESV (reference sequence). DNA for the CDR3: TGTGCCAGCAGCTTCGGCAGGAGAGCAACAAATGAAAAACTGTTTTTT. It is translated as CASSFGRRATNEKLFF.